This TCR beta chain was identified in a study of graft-versus-host responses after intestinal transplantation. Study-level background: Anti-thymocyte globulin was used for induction in all recipients, who then took tacrolimus and steroids for roughly 3 years. Study observations and caveats: GvH clones turned up in recipient marrow; some had shown up first in ileum or blood.

This clone was picked up one time. Its antigen is not identified. The CDR3 runs to 14 residues. The junction had 7 bases not matched to a gene; V was cut back by 3 bases and J by 4 bases. Germline CDR1 GTSNPN, CDR2 SVGIG (reference sequence). Assay: immunoSEQ multiplex PCR; the TCRdb copy retains only in-frame clones and omits some. The profile shows 25,000 to 35,000 clones, around 92% of them singletons. The receptor was isolated from a human patient who received an intestinal transplant, so some T cells may come from the graft donor. The chain is built from TRBV30 and TRBJ2-7, with TRBD2 identical over 9 bases. Specimen: PBMCs, collected just over 65 days after intestinal transplant. In nucleotides, the CDR3 is TGTGCCTGGAGAAGGACTAGCGAGGTATACGAGCAGTACTTC. It encodes CAWRRTSEVYEQYF.